These T cell receptor beta chains were read from a single sample in a study of T-cell memory formation after mild COVID-19. Each CDR3 protein is one row after TCRdb ran MiXCR on the 5' RACE reads. The sample gives 200,000 to 250,000 distinct CDR3 sequences, over 9% of which show up once; around 3.3% is in the top ten. Source material: PBMCs or a T cell subset sorted from them (not recorded which). These receptors all stem from a man between 18 and 35 years old who had mild COVID-19 (a few samples of this study predate the infection). Cell type and time point are not known. Both conserved end residues are trimmed from each CDR3.

length	J	V	CDR3
10	TRBJ1-6	TRBV5-6	ASSIDRASLH
12	TRBJ1-5	TRBV7-2	ASSFLALDQPQH
12	TRBJ2-1	TRBV18	ASSPRDRRNEQF
16	TRBJ2-5	TRBV4-3	ASSQSLAGGSYQETQY
11	TRBJ1-1	TRBV20-1	SARVPLNTEAF
11	TRBJ2-7	TRBV5-1	PRPSTGAREQY
13	TRBJ2-3	TRBV12-3/TRBV12-4	ASSLDRTGVDTQY
12	TRBJ1-2	TRBV7-2	ASSLRDRKYGYT
14	TRBJ1-2	TRBV10-3	ATTPQGQGVNYGYT
12	TRBJ1-4	TRBV20-1	SAVRTGQDEKLF
12	TRBJ2-7	TRBV4-2	ASSQDERGREQY
9	TRBJ1-1	TRBV5-1	ASIEDTEAF
10	TRBJ1-1	TRBV4-2	ASSDRGFRAF
11	TRBJ2-1	TRBV27	ASSLWVGYEQF
10	TRBJ1-2	TRBV9	ASSVGQGGYT
9	TRBJ1-1	TRBV2	ASSVGTEAF
11	TRBJ2-5	TRBV11-2	ASSLGTKETQY
10	TRBJ1-2	TRBV6-1	ASSEAIYGYT
14	TRBJ1-1	TRBV6-1	ASSGEDQGGNTEAF
13	TRBJ2-3	TRBV27	ASSLFPGGTDTQY
14	TRBJ2-3	TRBV5-6	ASSLRTSWDTDTQY
10	TRBJ2-5	TRBV20-1	SASPSQETQY
14	TRBJ2-3	TRBV4-2	ASRPIGGRSTDTQY
11	TRBJ2-5	TRBV25-1	ASSEWQQETQY
12	TRBJ2-2	TRBV7-2	ASSLDRRDEELF
15	TRBJ1-5	TRBV4-1	ASSPGTGTSSNQPQH
13	TRBJ2-2	TRBV5-1	ASSLVTQATGELF
13	TRBJ2-5	TRBV2	ASSALTSGRKTQY
12	TRBJ1-2	TRBV24-1	ATSPGGIGYGYT
11	TRBJ1-5	TRBV18	ASSPGSQQPQH
13	TRBJ2-5	TRBV6-5	ASSYTPPRGETQY
13	TRBJ2-3	TRBV20-1	SARDRAVGTDTQY
12	TRBJ2-1	TRBV7-2	ASSLYWASNEQF
15	TRBJ2-7	TRBV23-1	ASTPIPPVVGGYEQY
15	TRBJ2-3	TRBV4-2	ASSQDKDRRWSDTQY
11	TRBJ1-1	TRBV7-8	ASSLELSTEAF
13	TRBJ2-1	TRBV20-1	SAWGGSSSYNEQF
11	TRBJ2-3	TRBV5-1	ASSFHRVDTQY
14	TRBJ2-3	TRBV7-3	ASSVGLAGGTDTQY
10	TRBJ1-1	TRBV6-5	ASSYSAGPAF
12	TRBJ1-1	TRBV6-5	ASSGRFRNTEAF
12	TRBJ2-3	TRBV29-1	SVEWQYLTDTQY
12	TRBJ2-2	TRBV7-8	ASSLHQNTGELF
12	TRBJ2-2	TRBV7-2	ASSFRRNTGELF
13	TRBJ2-7	TRBV5-5	ASSQPRGFIYEQY
12	TRBJ2-1	TRBV3-1	ASSPPYRGGEQF
13	TRBJ2-1	TRBV7-2	ASSLEASADNEQF
14	TRBJ2-3	TRBV7-2	ASSLGQRGVTDTQY
13	TRBJ2-7	TRBV7-2	ASSQDRGEYYEQY
10	TRBJ2-2	TRBV7-9	ASSPMPGELF
11	TRBJ2-3	TRBV20-1	SAKGGGTDTQY
11	TRBJ1-4	TRBV6-5	ASSPPGGGQLF